These 11 T cell receptor beta chains originate from one sample sequenced in a study of blood T cell repertoires in COVID-19. Data came from immunoSEQ multiplex PCR; TCRdb stores just in-frame clones and leaves some out. The sample carries approximately 110,000 clones, 80% recorded once. Sequencing was done on a sample of peripheral blood. The receptors derive from a human donor in a cohort sampled during active or convalescent COVID-19.

J is TRBJ1-2 and V is TRBV7-8; no firm D call. The CDR3 runs 12 residues. Germline-derived CDR1 and CDR2 are SGHVS and FQNEAQ. V gave up 5 bases and J gave up 8 bases, with 12 bases separating them. This chain's CDR3 is CASSPSEVGYTF. In DNA, the CDR3 is TGTGCCAGCAGCCCAAGCGAGGTCGGCTACACCTTC.

The rearrangement uses TRBV3-1 (or the pseudogene TRBV3-2) and TRBJ1-6; D unresolved. The length of the CDR3 is 14 residues. In germline, CDR1 is LGHDT, CDR2 YNNKEL (reference sequence). The germline V and J ends were trimmed by 4 bases and 6 bases, with 10 bases remaining between them. CDR3 DNA: TGTGCCAGCAGCCGTCGGCAGGTTAATTCACCCCTCCACTTT. Its protein is CASSRRQVNSPLHF.

V gene TRBV10-3 combines with J gene TRBJ1-2, with 12 bases identical to TRBD1. Germline V lookup: CDR1 ENHRY, CDR2 SYGVKD. The CDR3 extends over 19 amino acids. V gave up 0 bases and J gave up 4 bases; unmatched junction bases: 12. CDR3 residues: CAISESIKGTGGWGYGYTF. The CDR3 DNA reads TGTGCCATCAGTGAGTCCATCAAAGGGACAGGGGGCTGGGGCTATGGCTACACCTTC.

This rearrangement joins TRBV7-8 to TRBJ2-7, with D possibly being TRBD2 (5 bases). V was clipped by 3 bases and J by 4 bases, with 16 bases between them. Germline V gives CDR1 SGHVS, CDR2 FQNEAQ. The CDR3 runs to 15 residues. Here the CDR3 reads CASSFRALPGYEQYF. For the CDR3, the DNA is TGTGCCAGCAGCTTCCGGGCCCTACCGGGGTACGAGCAGTACTTC.

V gene TRBV12-2 combines with J gene TRBJ2-7; the D call TRBD2 from the table was never checked on the DNA. TRBV12-2 is described as a pseudogene. The CDR3 loop spans 18 amino acids. The chain's CDR3 is CASRLDSLGLAGSYEQYF. Here the CDR3 DNA reads TGTGCAAGTCGCTTAGATTCCTTGGGGCTAGCGGGGTCCTACGAGCAGTACTTC.

This chain uses TRBV27 with TRBJ2-7; 9 bases align to TRBD2. The CDR3 runs to 14 residues. Germline V lookup: CDR1 MNHEY, CDR2 SMNVEV (reference sequence). J was trimmed by 6 bases and V by 5 bases; bases with no gene match: 8. As DNA, the CDR3 is TGTGCCAGCAGTCTTTGGACTAGCGAGGGCGAGCAGTACTTC. This codes for CASSLWTSEGEQYF.

The CDR3 region has the DNA TGTGCCAGCTCACCACGGGGACAGGGGATGATTGAAGCTTTCTTT. Translating it yields CASSPRGQGMIEAFF. This rearrangement joins TRBV18 to TRBJ1-1; 10 nucleotides align to TRBD1. V was pared by 1 base and J by 7 bases, with 6 bases of the junction left unmatched. This CDR3 has 15 amino acids. From germline, CDR1 is KGHSH and CDR2 LQKENI.

In this sample, this clone turned up a few times. V gene TRBV7-9 combines with J gene TRBJ1-2; tentatively, D is TRBD1 (5 bases). The CDR3 length is 14 residues. Trimming took off 5 bases at V and 6 bases at J, with 16 bases between the two ends. Per germline, CDR1 SEHNR and CDR2 FQNEAQ (reference sequence). In DNA form, the CDR3 reads TGTGCCAGCAGCCCCCCGGGGGGTGGTAATGGCTACACCTTC. This codes for CASSPPGGGNGYTF.

CDR3: CASSFMSGAGELFF. CDR3 sequence (DNA): TGTGCCAGCAGCTTTATGTCGGGGGCCGGGGAGCTGTTTTTT. The chain couples TRBV7-8 to TRBJ2-2, with D tentatively TRBD2 (6 bases). The germline V gene has CDR1 SGHVS and CDR2 FQNEAQ. The CDR3 has 14 amino acids. Trimming pared 3 bases from V and 6 bases from J, leaving 11 bases between.

V usage is TRBV13 and J usage is TRBJ2-5, with 9 bases that match TRBD2. Trimming at V came to 4 bases and at J to 3 bases, leaving 12 bases not matched to a gene. Germline V gene sequence: CDR1 PRHDT, CDR2 FYEKMQ (reference sequence). CDR3 length equals 17 residues. The CDR3 coding sequence is TGTGCCAGCAGCTCCGCCGGGTCGGCTAGCGGGAAAGAGACCCAGTACTTC. This gives the protein CASSSAGSASGKETQYF.

V gene TRBV19 combines with J gene TRBJ1-5; D gene ambiguous. From germline, CDR1 is LNHDA and CDR2 SQIVND (reference sequence). The CDR3 contains 13 residues. The V gene lost 3 bases and the J gene lost 3 bases, with 6 bases spanning the gap. CDR3 sequence reads: CASSIQDNQPQHF. The CDR3 DNA follows: TGTGCCAGTAGTATTCAGGACAATCAGCCCCAGCATTTT.